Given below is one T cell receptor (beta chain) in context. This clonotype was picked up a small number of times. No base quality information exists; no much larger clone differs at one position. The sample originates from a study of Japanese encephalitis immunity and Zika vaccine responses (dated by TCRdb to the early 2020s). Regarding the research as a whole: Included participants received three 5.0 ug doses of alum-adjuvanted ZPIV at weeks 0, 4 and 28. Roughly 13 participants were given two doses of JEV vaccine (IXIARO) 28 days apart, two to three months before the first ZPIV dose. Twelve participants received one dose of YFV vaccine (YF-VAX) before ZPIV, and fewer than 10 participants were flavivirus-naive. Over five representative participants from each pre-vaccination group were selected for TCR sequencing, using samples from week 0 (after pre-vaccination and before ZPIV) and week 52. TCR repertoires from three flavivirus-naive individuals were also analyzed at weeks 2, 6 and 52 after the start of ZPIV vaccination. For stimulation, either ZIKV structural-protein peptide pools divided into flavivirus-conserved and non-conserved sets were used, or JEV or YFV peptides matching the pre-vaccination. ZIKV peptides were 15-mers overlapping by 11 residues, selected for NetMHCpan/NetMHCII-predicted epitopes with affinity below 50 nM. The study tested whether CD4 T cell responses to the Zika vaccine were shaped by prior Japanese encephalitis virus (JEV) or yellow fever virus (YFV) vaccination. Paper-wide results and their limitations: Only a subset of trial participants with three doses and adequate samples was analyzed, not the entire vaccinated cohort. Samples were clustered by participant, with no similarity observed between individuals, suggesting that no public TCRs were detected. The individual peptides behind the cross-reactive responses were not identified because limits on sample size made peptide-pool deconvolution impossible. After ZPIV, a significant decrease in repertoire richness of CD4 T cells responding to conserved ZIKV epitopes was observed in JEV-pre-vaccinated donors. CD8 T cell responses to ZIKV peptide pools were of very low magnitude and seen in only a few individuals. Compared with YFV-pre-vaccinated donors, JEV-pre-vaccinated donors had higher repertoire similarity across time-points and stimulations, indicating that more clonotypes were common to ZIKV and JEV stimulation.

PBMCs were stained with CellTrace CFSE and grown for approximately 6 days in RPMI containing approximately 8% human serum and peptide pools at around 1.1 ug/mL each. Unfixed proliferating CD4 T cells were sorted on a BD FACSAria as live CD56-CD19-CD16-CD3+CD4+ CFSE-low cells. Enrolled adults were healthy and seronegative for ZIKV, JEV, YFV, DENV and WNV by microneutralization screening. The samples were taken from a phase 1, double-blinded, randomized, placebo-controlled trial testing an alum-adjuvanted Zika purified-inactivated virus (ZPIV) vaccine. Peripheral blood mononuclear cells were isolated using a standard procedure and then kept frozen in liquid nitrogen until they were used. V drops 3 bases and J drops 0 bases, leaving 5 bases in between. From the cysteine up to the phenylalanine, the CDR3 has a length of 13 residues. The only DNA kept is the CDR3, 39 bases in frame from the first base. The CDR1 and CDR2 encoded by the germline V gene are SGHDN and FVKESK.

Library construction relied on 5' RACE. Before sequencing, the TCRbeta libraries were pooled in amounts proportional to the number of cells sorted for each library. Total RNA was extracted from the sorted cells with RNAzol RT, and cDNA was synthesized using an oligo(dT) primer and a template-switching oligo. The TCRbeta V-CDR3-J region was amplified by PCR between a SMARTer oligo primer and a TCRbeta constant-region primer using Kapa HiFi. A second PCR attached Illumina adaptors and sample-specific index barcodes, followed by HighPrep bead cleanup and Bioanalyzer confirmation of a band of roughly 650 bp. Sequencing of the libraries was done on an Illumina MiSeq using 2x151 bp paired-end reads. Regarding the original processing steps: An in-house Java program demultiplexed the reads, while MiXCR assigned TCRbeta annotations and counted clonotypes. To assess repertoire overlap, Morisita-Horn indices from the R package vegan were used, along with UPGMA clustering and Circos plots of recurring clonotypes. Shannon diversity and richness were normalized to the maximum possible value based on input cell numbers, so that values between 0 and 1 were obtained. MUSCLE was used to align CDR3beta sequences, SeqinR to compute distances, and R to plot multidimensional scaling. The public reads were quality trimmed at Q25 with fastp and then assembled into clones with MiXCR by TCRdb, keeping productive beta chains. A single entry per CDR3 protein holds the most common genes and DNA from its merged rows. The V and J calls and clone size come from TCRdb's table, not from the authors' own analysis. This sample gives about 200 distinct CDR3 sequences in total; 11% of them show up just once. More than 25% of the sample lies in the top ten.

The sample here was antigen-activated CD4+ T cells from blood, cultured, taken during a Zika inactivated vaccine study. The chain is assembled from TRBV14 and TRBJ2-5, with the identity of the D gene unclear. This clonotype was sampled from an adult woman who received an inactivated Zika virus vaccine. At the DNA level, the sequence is TGTGCCAGCAGCCACCTAAACCAAGAGACCCAGTACTTC. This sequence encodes CASSHLNQETQYF.